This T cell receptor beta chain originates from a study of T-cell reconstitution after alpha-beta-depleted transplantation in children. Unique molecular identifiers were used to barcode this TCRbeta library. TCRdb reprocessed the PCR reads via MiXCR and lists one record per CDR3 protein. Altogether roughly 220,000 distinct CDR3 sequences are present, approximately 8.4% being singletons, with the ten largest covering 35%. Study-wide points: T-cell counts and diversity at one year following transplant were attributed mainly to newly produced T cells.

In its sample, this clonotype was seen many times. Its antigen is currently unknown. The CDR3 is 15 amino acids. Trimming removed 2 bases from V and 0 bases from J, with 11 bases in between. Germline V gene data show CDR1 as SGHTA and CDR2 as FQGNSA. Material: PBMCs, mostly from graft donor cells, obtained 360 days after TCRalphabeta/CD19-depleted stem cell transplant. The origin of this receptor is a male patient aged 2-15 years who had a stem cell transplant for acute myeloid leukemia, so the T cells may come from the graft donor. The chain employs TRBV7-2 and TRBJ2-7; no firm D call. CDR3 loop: CASSLSGPSSYEQYF. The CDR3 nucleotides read TGTGCCAGCAGCTTATCCGGGCCCAGCTCCTACGAGCAGTACTTC.